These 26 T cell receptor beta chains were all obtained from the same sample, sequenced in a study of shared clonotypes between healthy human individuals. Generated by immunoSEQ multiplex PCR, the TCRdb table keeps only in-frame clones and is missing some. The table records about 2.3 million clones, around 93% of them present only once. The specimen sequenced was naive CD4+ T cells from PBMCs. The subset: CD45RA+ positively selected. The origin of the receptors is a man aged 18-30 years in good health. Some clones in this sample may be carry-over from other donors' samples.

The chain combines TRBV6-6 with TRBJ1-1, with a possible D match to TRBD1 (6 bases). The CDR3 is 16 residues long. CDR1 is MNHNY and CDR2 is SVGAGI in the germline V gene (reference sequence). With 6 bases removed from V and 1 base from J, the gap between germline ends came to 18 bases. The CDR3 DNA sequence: TGTGCCAGCAGCCATTTCGGCCGGGGGGCGAACACTGAAGCTTTCTTT. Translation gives CASSHFGRGANTEAFF.

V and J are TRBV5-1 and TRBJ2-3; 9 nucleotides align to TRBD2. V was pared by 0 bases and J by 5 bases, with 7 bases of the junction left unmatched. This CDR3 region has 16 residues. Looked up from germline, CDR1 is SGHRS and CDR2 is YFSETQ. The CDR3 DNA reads TGCGCCAGCAGCTTGGAGGGCGGGAGGGCCGGAGATACGCAGTATTTT. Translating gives CASSLEGGRAGDTQYF.

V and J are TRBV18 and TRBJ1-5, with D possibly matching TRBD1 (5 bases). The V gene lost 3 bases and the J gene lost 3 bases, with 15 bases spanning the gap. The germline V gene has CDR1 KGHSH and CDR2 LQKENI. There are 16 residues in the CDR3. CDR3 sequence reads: CASSPWVTGTNQPQHF. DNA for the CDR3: TGTGCCAGCTCACCTTGGGTTACCGGGACCAATCAGCCCCAGCATTTT.

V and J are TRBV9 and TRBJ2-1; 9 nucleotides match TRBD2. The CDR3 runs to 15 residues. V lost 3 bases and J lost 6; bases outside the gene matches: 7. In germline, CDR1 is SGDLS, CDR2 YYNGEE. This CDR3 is CASSARGRAANEQFF. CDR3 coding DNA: TGTGCCAGCAGCGCTCGCGGGAGGGCCGCCAATGAGCAGTTCTTC.

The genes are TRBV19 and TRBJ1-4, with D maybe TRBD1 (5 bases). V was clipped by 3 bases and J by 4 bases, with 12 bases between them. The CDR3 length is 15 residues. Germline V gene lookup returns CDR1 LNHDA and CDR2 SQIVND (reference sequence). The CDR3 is CASSIPRDSNEKLFF. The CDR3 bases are TGTGCCAGTAGTATTCCTCGAGACAGTAATGAAAAACTGTTTTTT.

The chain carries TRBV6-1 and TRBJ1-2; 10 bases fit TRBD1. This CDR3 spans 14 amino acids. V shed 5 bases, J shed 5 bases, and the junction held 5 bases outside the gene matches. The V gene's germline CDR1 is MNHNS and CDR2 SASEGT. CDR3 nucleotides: TGTGCCAGCAGTTGGACAGGGGGACATTATGGCTACACCTTC. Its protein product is CASSWTGGHYGYTF.

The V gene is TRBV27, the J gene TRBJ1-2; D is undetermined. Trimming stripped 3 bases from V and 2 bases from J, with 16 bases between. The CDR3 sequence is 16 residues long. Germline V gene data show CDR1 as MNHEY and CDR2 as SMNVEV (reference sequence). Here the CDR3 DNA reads TGTGCCAGCAGTTTCACTCTCGGCGCCTTAAACTATGGCTACACCTTC. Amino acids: CASSFTLGALNYGYTF.

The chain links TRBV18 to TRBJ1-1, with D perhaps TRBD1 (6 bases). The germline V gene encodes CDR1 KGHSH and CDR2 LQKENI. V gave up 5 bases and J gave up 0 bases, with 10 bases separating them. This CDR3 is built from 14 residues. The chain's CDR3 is CASSSGAMNTEAFF. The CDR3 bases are TGTGCCAGCTCATCGGGGGCGATGAACACTGAAGCTTTCTTT.

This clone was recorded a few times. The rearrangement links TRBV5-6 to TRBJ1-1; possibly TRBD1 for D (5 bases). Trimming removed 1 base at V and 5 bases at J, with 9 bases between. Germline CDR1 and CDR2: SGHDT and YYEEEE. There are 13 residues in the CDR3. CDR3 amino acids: CASSLKGITEAFF. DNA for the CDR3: TGTGCCAGCAGCTTGAAGGGGATTACTGAAGCTTTCTTT.

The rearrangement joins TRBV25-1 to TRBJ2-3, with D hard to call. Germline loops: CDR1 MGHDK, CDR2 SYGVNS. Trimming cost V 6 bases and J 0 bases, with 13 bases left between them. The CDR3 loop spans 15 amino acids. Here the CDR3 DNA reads TGTGCCAGCAGAGGAACCTTAACTAGCACAGATACGCAGTATTTT. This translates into CASRGTLTSTDTQYF.

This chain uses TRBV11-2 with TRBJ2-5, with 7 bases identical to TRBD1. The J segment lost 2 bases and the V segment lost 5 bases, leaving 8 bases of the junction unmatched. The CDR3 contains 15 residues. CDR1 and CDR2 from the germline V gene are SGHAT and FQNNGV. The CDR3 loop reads CASSLRTGRQETQYF. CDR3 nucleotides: TGTGCCAGCAGCCTGCGGACAGGTCGGCAAGAGACCCAGTACTTC. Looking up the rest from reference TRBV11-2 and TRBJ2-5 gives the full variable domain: EAGVAQSPRYKIIEKRQSVAFWCNPISGHATLYWYQQILGQGPKLLIQFQNNGVVDDSQLPKDRFSAERLKGVDSTLKIQPAKLEDSAVYLCASSLRTGRQETQYFGPGTRLLVL.

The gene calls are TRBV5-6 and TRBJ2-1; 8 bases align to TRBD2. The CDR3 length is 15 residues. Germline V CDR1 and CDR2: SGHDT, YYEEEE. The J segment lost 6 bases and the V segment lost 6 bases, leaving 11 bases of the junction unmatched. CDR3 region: CASTPPGTRTNEQFF. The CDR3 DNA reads TGTGCCAGCACGCCTCCCGGGACTAGAACCAATGAGCAGTTCTTC.

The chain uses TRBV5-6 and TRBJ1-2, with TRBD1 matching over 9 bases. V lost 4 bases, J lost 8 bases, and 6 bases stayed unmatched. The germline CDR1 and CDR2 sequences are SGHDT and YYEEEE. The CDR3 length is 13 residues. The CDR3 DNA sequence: TGTGCCAGCAGCGCGGACAGGGGTGGCGGCTACACCTTC. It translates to CASSADRGGGYTF.

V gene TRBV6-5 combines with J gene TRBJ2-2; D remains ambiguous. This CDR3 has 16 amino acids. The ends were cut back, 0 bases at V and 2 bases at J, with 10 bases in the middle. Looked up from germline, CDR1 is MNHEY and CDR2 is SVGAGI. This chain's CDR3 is CASSYSVPINTGELFF. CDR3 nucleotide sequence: TGTGCCAGCAGTTACTCGGTTCCCATTAACACCGGGGAGCTGTTTTTT.

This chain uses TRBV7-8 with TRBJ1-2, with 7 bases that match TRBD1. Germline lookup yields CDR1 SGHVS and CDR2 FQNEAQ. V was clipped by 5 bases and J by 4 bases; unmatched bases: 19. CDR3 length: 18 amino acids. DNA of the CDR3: TGTGCCAGCAGCCCCTATTCGGAGGGACAGCCGCCGCGCTATGGCTACACCTTC. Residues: CASSPYSEGQPPRYGYTF.

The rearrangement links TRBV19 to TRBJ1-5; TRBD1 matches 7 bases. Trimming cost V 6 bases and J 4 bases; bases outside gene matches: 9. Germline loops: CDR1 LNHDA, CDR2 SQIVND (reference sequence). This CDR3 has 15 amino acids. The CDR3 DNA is TGTGCCAGTAGGTTCAGGGGGGACCTAAATCAGCCCCAGCATTTT. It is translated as CASRFRGDLNQPQHF.

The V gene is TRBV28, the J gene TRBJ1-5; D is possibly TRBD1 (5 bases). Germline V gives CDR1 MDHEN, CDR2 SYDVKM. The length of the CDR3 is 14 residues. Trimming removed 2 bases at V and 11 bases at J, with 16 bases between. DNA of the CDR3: TGTGCCAGCAGTTTAGGGCAGGGACCACAGGCCCAGCATTTT. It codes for CASSLGQGPQAQHF.

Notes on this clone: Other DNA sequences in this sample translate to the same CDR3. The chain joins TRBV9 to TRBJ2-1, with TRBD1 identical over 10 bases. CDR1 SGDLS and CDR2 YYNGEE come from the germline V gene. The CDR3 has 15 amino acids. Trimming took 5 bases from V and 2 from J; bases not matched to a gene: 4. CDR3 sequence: CASSGTGDTYNEQFF. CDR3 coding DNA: TGTGCCAGCAGTGGGACAGGGGACACCTACAATGAGCAGTTCTTC. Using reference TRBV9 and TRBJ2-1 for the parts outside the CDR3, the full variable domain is DSGVTQTPKHLITATGQRVTLRCSPRSGDLSVYWYQQSLDQGLQFLIQYYNGEERAKGNILERFSAQQFPDLHSELNLSSLELGDSALYFCASSGTGDTYNEQFFGPGTRLTVL.

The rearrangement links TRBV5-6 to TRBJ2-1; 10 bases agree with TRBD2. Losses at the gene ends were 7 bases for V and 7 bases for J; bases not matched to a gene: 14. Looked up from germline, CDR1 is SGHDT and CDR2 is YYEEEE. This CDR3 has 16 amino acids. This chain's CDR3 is CASRPLASGRLNEQFF. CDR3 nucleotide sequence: TGTGCCAGCCGACCGTTAGCTAGCGGGAGATTGAATGAGCAGTTCTTC. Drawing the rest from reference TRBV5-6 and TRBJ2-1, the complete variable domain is DAGVTQSPTHLIKTRGQQVTLRCSPKSGHDTVSWYQQALGQGPQFIFQYYEEEERQRGNFPDRFSGHQFPNYSSELNVNALLLGDSALYLCASRPLASGRLNEQFFGPGTRLTVL.

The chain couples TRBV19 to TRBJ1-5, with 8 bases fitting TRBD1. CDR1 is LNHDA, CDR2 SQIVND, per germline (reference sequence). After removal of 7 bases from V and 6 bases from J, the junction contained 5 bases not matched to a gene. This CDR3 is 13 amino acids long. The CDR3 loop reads CASKDRVSQPQHF. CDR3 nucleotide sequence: TGTGCCAGTAAGGACAGGGTTTCTCAGCCCCAGCATTTT.

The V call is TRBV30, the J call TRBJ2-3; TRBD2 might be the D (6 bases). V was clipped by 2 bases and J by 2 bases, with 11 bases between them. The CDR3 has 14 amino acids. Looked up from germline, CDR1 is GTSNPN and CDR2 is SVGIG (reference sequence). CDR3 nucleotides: TGTGCCTGGAGTTACTTGGACTACACAGATACGCAGTATTTT. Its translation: CAWSYLDYTDTQYF.

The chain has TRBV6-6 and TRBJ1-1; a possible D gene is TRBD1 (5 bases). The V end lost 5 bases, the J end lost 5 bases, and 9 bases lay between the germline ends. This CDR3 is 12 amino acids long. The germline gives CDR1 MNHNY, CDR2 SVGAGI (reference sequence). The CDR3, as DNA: TGTGCCAGCAGTCCTCAGGGAACTGAAGCTTTCTTT. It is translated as CASSPQGTEAFF.

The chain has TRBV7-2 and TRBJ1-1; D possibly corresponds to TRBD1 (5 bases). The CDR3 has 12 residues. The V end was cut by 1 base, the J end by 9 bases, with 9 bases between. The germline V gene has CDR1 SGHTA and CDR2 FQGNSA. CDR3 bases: TGTGCCAGCAGCTTAGTTCCAGGGAAAGCTTTCTTT. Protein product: CASSLVPGKAFF. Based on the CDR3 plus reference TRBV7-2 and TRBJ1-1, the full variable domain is GAGVSQSPSNKVTEKGKDVELRCDPISGHTALYWYRQSLGQGLEFLIYFQGNSAPDKSGLPSDRFSAERTGGSVSTLTIQRTQQEDSAVYLCASSLVPGKAFFGQGTRLTVV.

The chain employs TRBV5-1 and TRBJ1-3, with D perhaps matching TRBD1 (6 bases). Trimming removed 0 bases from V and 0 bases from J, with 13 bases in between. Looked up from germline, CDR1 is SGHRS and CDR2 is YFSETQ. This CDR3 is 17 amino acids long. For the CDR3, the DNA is TGCGCCAGCAGCTTGGGCCGGGGGCCCCTCTCTGGAAACACCATATATTTT. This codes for CASSLGRGPLSGNTIYF.

The CDR3 loop is CASSLEWREGRDGELFF. The CDR3 DNA sequence: TGCGCCAGCAGCTTGGAGTGGCGGGAGGGCCGAGACGGGGAGCTGTTTTTT. This chain links TRBV5-1 with TRBJ2-2, with 9 positions matching TRBD2. The CDR3 runs to 17 residues. Germline CDR1 SGHRS, CDR2 YFSETQ. V shed 0 bases and J 7 bases; nucleotides not matched to a gene: 10.

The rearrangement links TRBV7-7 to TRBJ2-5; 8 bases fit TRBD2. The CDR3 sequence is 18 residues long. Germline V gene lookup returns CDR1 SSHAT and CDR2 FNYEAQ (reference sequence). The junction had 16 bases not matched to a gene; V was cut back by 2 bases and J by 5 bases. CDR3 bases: TGTGCCAGCAGCTTAAAACCTACTAGCGGCAGCGGACGTGAGACCCAGTACTTC. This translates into CASSLKPTSGSGRETQYF.